This is a list of T cell receptor beta chains from one sample in a study of shared T cell receptors in the human thymus. Libraries were prepared by immunoSEQ multiplex PCR; TCRdb keeps only in-frame clonotypes and omits some of them. This table has under 700,000 clones, around 82% appearing once. This sample was shared with a second study, whose subject was human thymus T cells.

Sequencing was carried out using thymocytes. The receptors derive from a boy under three years old with a congenital heart defect. Each CDR3 is given with its conserved first and last residue. The order of the fields is J gene, V gene, clone size, D gene, CDR3 DNA, CDR3 protein. The D gene is left open where the match is weak. Size is omitted from some rows. Given values are once, few, many or a class for expanded clones.

TRBJ2-2,TRBV7-2,-,TRBD2,TGTGCCAGCAGCTTAGCGGCGGGGGCCGGGGAGCTGTTTTTT,CASSLAAGAGELFF
TRBJ2-7,TRBV19,-,TRBD1,TGTGCCAGTAGTATCGGGACAGGACTCTACGAGCAGTACTTC,CASSIGTGLYEQYF
TRBJ1-3,TRBV4-3,-,-,TGCGCCAGCAGCCAGGACAACAGGGCCCGCTCTGGAAACACCATATATTTT,CASSQDNRARSGNTIYF
TRBJ2-7,TRBV28,-,-,TGTGCCAGCAGTTTGGGCCGGGACTGCTCCTACGAGCAGTACTTC,CASSLGRDCSYEQYF
TRBJ1-3,TRBV7-9,-,-,TGTGCCAGCACCCCCGCCCGGGAGGACGCCGGAAACACCATATATTTT,CASTPAREDAGNTIYF
TRBJ2-3,TRBV19,once,-,TGTGCCAGTAGCCCCCGGGAGACAGGGAAGAGCACAGATACGCAGTATTTT,CASSPRETGKSTDTQYF
TRBJ2-7,TRBV6-1,-,TRBD1,TGTGCCAGCAGTGCCTCCTCGGGACAGGGAGGCTACGAGCAGTACTTC,CASSASSGQGGYEQYF
TRBJ2-3,TRBV30,-,-,TGTGCCTGGAGATTACAAGATACGCAGTATTTT,CAWRLQDTQYF
TRBJ1-1,TRBV27,-,TRBD1,TGTGCCAGCAGTCCCCTCGGGGACAGGGGGCATGACACTGAAGCTTTCTTT,CASSPLGDRGHDTEAFF
TRBJ2-3,TRBV6-5,-,-,TGTGCCAGCAACTTCACAGATACGCAGTATTTT,CASNFTDTQYF
TRBJ2-6,TRBV4-1,few,-,TGCGCCAGCAGCCAAGAGCCCAGCTCTGGGGCCAACGTCCTGACTTTC,CASSQEPSSGANVLTF
TRBJ2-3,TRBV25-1,-,TRBD1,TGTGCCAGCAGGGCGATCGGGACAGGGGCTCTCGGTACGCAGTATTTT,CASRAIGTGALGTQYF
TRBJ2-2,TRBV27,-,TRBD2,TGTGCCAGCAGGGTGACGGGACTAGCGGGCACCGGGGAGCTGTTTTTT,CASRVTGLAGTGELFF
TRBJ2-7,TRBV11-2,-,TRBD1,TGTGCCAGCAGCTCGACAGGGGGTCGGTACGAGCAGTACTTC,CASSSTGGRYEQYF
TRBJ2-7,TRBV19,-,-,TGTGCCAGTAGTGGACACCTCTACGAGCAGTACTTC,CASSGHLYEQYF
TRBJ1-1,TRBV20-1,-,-,TGCAGTGCGAGGGACAATGAAGCTTTCTTT,CSARDNEAFF
TRBJ2-7,TRBV4-2,-,TRBD2,TGTGCCAGCAGCCCCCCCGCCGGGACTAGCTGTTACGAGCAGTACTTC,CASSPPAGTSCYEQYF
TRBJ2-2,TRBV10-1,-,TRBD2,TGCGCCAGCAGTCCCGCTAGCGGGAGGGTCACCGGGGAGCTGTTTTTT,CASSPASGRVTGELFF
TRBJ2-5,TRBV5-6,-,TRBD2,TGTGCCAGCAGCTTTAGTACGGGGGGGACACGTGATGGCCAGTACTTC,CASSFSTGGTRDGQYF
TRBJ2-3,TRBV18,-,TRBD2,TGTGCCAGCTCATCCCCTAGCGGGAGGGCGACAGATACGCAGTATTTT,CASSSPSGRATDTQYF
TRBJ2-7,TRBV12-5,-,TRBD2,TGTGCTAGTGGTTTCCCCCGAGAGCGGGAGGGCCTTACGACCTACGAGCAGTACTTC,CASGFPREREGLTTYEQYF
TRBJ1-3,TRBV5-6,-,-,TGTGCCAGCAGCTTGACAGGGAGCTACTCTGGAAACACCATATATTTT,CASSLTGSYSGNTIYF
TRBJ2-7,TRBV28,-,TRBD1,TGTGCCAGCAGTTTACCCTCGAGACAGGGACCTCCCTACGAGCAGTACTTC,CASSLPSRQGPPYEQYF
TRBJ2-5,TRBV11-2,few,TRBD2,TGTGCCAGCAGTACGGAGGACCGACTAGCGGGAGTTCAAGAGACCCAGTACTTC,CASSTEDRLAGVQETQYF
TRBJ1-2,TRBV27,-,TRBD1,TGTGCTTCCTGGGACAGGGAAGGATATGGCTACACCTTC,CASWDREGYGYTF
TRBJ2-7,TRBV9,-,TRBD2,TGTGCCAGCAGCTCACGGACTAGCTCCTACGAGCAGTACTTC,CASSSRTSSYEQYF
TRBJ2-7,TRBV10-1,-,TRBD2,TGCGCCAGCGCCCCCTCTAGCGGGAGGGCCTACGAGCAGTACTTC,CASAPSSGRAYEQYF
TRBJ1-1,TRBV7-4,few,-,TGTGCCAGCAGGGAGGCGAACACTGAAGCTTTCTTT,CASREANTEAFF
TRBJ2-3,TRBV11-1,-,-,TGTGCCAGCAGCTTAGAAGCGGAATCCCACACAGATACGCAGTATTTT,CASSLEAESHTDTQYF